This is a list of T cell receptor beta chains from one sample in a study of radiation and T cells in renal cell carcinoma. The protocol was immunoSEQ multiplex PCR, while the TCRdb copy is restricted to in-frame clones and leaves out a portion. The sample carries tens of thousands of clones, about 85% recorded once. The source material was blood, sampled from a patient whose treatment included radiotherapy and nephrectomy. Receptors were obtained from a man aged 50-59 years with renal cell carcinoma. Each CDR3 is given with its conserved first and last residue. D genes are given only for firm matches. Size is omitted from some rows. Given values are once, few, many or a class for expanded clones.

v_call	clone_size	d_call	j_call	cdr3_nt	cdr3_aa
TRBV18	once	NA	TRBJ2-1	TGTGCCAGCTCACCGGGCACGGGGGTCTTCAATGAGCAGTTCTTC	CASSPGTGVFNEQFF
TRBV2	NA	TRBD1	TRBJ1-2	TGTGCCAGCAGTGAAGCGGGACAGGAGTATGGCTACACCTTC	CASSEAGQEYGYTF
TRBV7-6	NA	TRBD1	TRBJ1-4	TGTGCCAGCAGCTTAAACAGGGGATATTCTGAAAAACTGTTTTTT	CASSLNRGYSEKLFF
TRBV11-2	NA	NA	TRBJ1-1	TGTGCCAGCAGCAAAGATAAGAGGGCTTTCTTT	CASSKDKRAFF
TRBV5-4	NA	TRBD2	TRBJ2-5	TGTGCCAGCAGCTTGGCTTACCTAGCGGGAGGGCAAGAGACCCAGTACTTC	CASSLAYLAGGQETQYF
TRBV5-1	NA	NA	TRBJ1-1	TGCGCCAGCAGCTTGTGGGTCGGGGGCGACACTGAAGCTTTCTTT	CASSLWVGGDTEAFF
TRBV6-6	NA	NA	TRBJ1-2	TGTGCCAGCAGTTTTGGGGCGGGTAACTATGGCTACACCTTC	CASSFGAGNYGYTF
TRBV28	NA	NA	TRBJ2-1	TGTGCCAGCAGTTTCGCCGGGACATTTGAGCAGTTCTTC	CASSFAGTFEQFF
TRBV2	NA	NA	TRBJ2-5	TGTGCCAGCAGTCCTCCTAGCTCTTCAGAGACCCAGTACTTC	CASSPPSSSETQYF
TRBV6-5	NA	TRBD2	TRBJ2-7	TGTGCCAGCAGTTACTTACCGGGACTAGCGGGGAACGAGCAGTACTTC	CASSYLPGLAGNEQYF
TRBV2	few	NA	TRBJ1-2	TGTGCCAGCAGTGAAGCGGGGGAATGGGGCTACACCTTC	CASSEAGEWGYTF
TRBV27	NA	TRBD1	TRBJ1-2	TGTGCCAGCAGTCCAATAGCATCGGGACAGAACTATGGCTACACCTTC	CASSPIASGQNYGYTF
TRBV19	NA	NA	TRBJ2-6	TGTGCCAGTATTCTGGGCCACTCTGGGGCCAACGTCCTGACTTTC	CASILGHSGANVLTF